A single TCR beta chain is shown here with its context. The sample belongs to a study of shared T cell receptors in the human thymus. TCRdb keeps only in-frame clones here, not all; method: immunoSEQ multiplex PCR. Here the sample spans 450,000 to 650,000 clones, 75% to 80% being singletons. Unmatched junction bases numbered 4, after V lost 2 bases and J lost 8 bases. Per the germline V gene, CDR1 is LNHNV and CDR2 is YYDKDF (reference sequence). The CDR3 sequence is 16 residues long. These data were likewise used in another study, on human thymus T cells. According to that study: Corrective heart surgery yielded resections, and these provided the thymus tissue. Usage of V and J genes appeared biased in thymic and blood repertoires.

Sequenced material: thymocytes. This TCR was recovered from a boy younger than two with a congenital heart defect. The gene calls are TRBV15 and TRBJ2-1; 15 bases line up with TRBD2. CDR3 region: CATSRRTSGRGDEQFF. Written as DNA, the CDR3 is TGTGCCACCAGCAGAAGGACTAGCGGGAGGGGAGATGAGCAGTTCTTC.